A selection of T cell receptor beta chains follows, all from one sample in a study of cytomegalovirus exposure and HLA in healthy donors. Clones were read by immunoSEQ multiplex PCR, and TCRdb kept only the in-frame ones, dropping some. This table has more than 150,000 clones, 65% to 85% appearing once. Sequences were obtained from PBMCs. These receptors came from a woman aged 18-30 years in good health and CMV-seropositive. CDR3s include the opening cysteine and the closing phenylalanine or tryptophan. D genes are given only for firm matches. Clone sizes are given selectively: once, few, many, or a class where the clone is expanded.

d_call clone_size j_call v_call cdr3_aa cdr3_nt
. . TRBJ1-2 TRBV4-1 CASSQDLNEIFGYGYTF TGCGCCAGCAGCCAAGACCTGAACGAGATATTCGGCTATGGCTACACCTTC
. . TRBJ1-2 TRBV13 CASRDASWGDDGYTF TGTGCCAGCAGGGATGCGAGTTGGGGGGACGACGGCTACACCTTC
. . TRBJ1-2 TRBV6-1 CASSEADQGPGYTF TGTGCCAGCAGTGAAGCTGACCAGGGGCCTGGCTACACCTTC
. . TRBJ1-2 TRBV9 CASSPAGRGYTF TGTGCCAGCAGCCCCGCGGGGCGAGGCTACACCTTC
TRBD1 . TRBJ1-4 TRBV25-1 CAISGDRPNEKLFF TGTGCCATATCCGGGGACAGACCTAATGAAAAACTGTTTTTT
. . TRBJ2-2 TRBV10-3 CASTMSANTGELFF TGTGCCTCTACTATGTCAGCGAACACCGGGGAGCTGTTTTTT
TRBD1 . TRBJ1-5 TRBV5-1 CASSRGQAGSGQPQHF TGCGCCAGCAGCCGGGGACAGGCAGGGTCAGGCCAGCCCCAGCATTTT
TRBD1 . TRBJ2-3 TRBV19 CASSILGQGVSTDTQYF TGTGCCAGTAGTATTCTCGGACAGGGGGTGAGCACAGATACGCAGTATTTT
TRBD2 . TRBJ2-1 TRBV19 CASSINQRGGVEQFF TGTGCCAGTAGTATTAACCAGCGGGGGGGCGTTGAGCAGTTCTTC
. . TRBJ2-6 TRBV27 CASSRAGANVLTF TGTGCCAGCAGCAGGGCTGGGGCCAACGTCCTGACTTTC
TRBD1 . TRBJ1-3 TRBV5-1 CASSLAGTGMGNTIYF TGCGCCAGCAGCTTGGCCGGGACAGGGATGGGAAACACCATATATTTT
TRBD1 . TRBJ1-5 TRBV7-2 CASSLLQGTILPQHF TGTGCCAGCAGCTTACTACAGGGGACGATCTTGCCCCAGCATTTT
TRBD2 . TRBJ2-5 TRBV6-5 CASTPRLAGQETQYF TGTGCCAGCACCCCGAGGCTAGCGGGGCAAGAGACCCAGTACTTC
. once TRBJ2-1 TRBV4-3 CASSQVGSSYNEQFF TGCGCCAGCAGCCAAGTTGGGAGCTCCTACAATGAGCAGTTCTTC
TRBD1 few TRBJ1-1 TRBV6-1 CASTRGRGGNTEAFF TGTGCCAGCACAAGGGGGCGAGGGGGGAACACTGAAGCTTTCTTT
TRBD1 . TRBJ2-2 TRBV5-6 CASGQGAGTGELFF TGTGCCAGCGGACAGGGGGCGGGGACCGGGGAGCTGTTTTTT
. . TRBJ1-2 TRBV2 CASSTTEAYGYTF TGTGCCAGCAGTACAACAGAAGCATATGGCTACACCTTC
TRBD1 few TRBJ1-6 TRBV27 CASGPGTVNSPLHF TGTGCCAGCGGACCCGGGACAGTTAATTCACCCCTCCACTTT
. . TRBJ1-3 TRBV6-1 CASSEVGAGNTIYF TGTGCCAGCAGTGAAGTGGGGGCAGGAAACACCATATATTTT
. once TRBJ1-1 TRBV2 CASSAGGSEAFF TGTGCCAGCAGTGCGGGAGGGTCTGAAGCTTTCTTT
TRBD2 . TRBJ2-1 TRBV6-5 CASSYTTPTSGGGQFF TGTGCCAGCAGTTACACCACTCCGACTAGCGGGGGGGGGCAGTTCTTC
. . TRBJ1-2 TRBV2 CASSELTAGGNGYTF TGTGCCAGCAGTGAATTAACCGCGGGCGGTAATGGCTACACCTTC
. . TRBJ2-7 TRBV10-1 CASSRQGGEQYF TGCGCCAGCAGCCGACAGGGAGGTGAGCAGTACTTC
TRBD1 . TRBJ2-2 TRBV9 CASSVRQGTGELFF TGTGCCAGCAGCGTTAGACAGGGGACCGGGGAGCTGTTTTTT
TRBD1 . TRBJ2-3 TRBV7-6 CASSLLTGSTDTQYF TGTGCCAGCAGCTTGTTGACAGGGTCCACAGATACGCAGTATTTT
TRBD1 . TRBJ1-2 TRBV12-5 CASGLDGQGSRYGYTF TGTGCTAGTGGTTTGGACGGACAGGGAAGTCGCTATGGCTACACCTTC
TRBD1 . TRBJ1-2 TRBV18 CASSLGTGTISYGYTF TGTGCCAGCTCACTCGGGACAGGGACTATTAGCTATGGCTACACCTTC
. . TRBJ1-2 TRBV5-1 CASSTTPPANYGYTF TGCGCCAGCAGCACGACACCTCCAGCTAACTATGGCTACACCTTC
. many TRBJ2-5 TRBV29-1 CSVELDNQETQYF TGCAGCGTTGAATTGGACAACCAAGAGACCCAGTACTTC
. once TRBJ1-1 TRBV28 CASSLKGVAMNTEAFF TGTGCCAGCAGTCTCAAAGGGGTCGCAATGAACACTGAAGCTTTCTTT
. . TRBJ2-7 TRBV7-2 CASSLVAGQRNEQYF TGTGCCAGCAGCTTAGTGGCAGGTCAAAGGAACGAGCAGTACTTC
TRBD1 . TRBJ2-1 TRBV5-4 CASSPPTGGNNEQFF TGTGCCAGCAGCCCGCCCACAGGGGGAAACAATGAGCAGTTCTTC
TRBD1 . TRBJ1-2 TRBV7-3 CASSLKPGTDENYGYTF TGTGCCAGCAGCCTAAAACCCGGGACAGATGAAAACTATGGCTACACCTTC
. . TRBJ2-2 TRBV7-3 CASSVAGNTGELFF TGTGCCAGCAGCGTTGCAGGGAACACCGGGGAGCTGTTTTTT
. once TRBJ2-2 TRBV9 CASSVGGGELFF TGTGCCAGCAGCGTCGGGGGCGGGGAGCTGTTTTTT
. . TRBJ2-3 TRBV25-1 CASTARLGGGTDTQYF TGTGCCAGCACCGCCCGGTTGGGCGGGGGCACAGATACGCAGTATTTT
TRBD1 . TRBJ1-6 TRBV19 CASSPQGQGALSPLHF TGTGCCAGTAGCCCCCAGGGACAGGGGGCTTTATCACCCCTCCACTTT
. few TRBJ1-1 TRBV29-1 CSVQYNTEAFF TGCAGCGTTCAGTACAACACTGAAGCTTTCTTT
. . TRBJ2-7 TRBV29-1 CSVGGVSRGSRYEQYF TGCAGCGTTGGGGGGGTCTCTCGGGGATCGAGGTACGAGCAGTACTTC